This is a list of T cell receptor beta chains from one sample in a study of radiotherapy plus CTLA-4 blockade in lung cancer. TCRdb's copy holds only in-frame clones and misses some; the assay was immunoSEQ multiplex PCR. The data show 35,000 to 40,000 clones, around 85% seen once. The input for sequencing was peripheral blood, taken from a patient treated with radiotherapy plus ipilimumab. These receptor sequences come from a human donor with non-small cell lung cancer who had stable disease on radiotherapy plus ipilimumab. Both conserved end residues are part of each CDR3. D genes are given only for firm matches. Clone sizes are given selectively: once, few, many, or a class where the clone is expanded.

cdr3_nt: TGTGCCAGCAGCTTACAGTCGGGAACTAATGAAAAACTGTTTTTT
cdr3_aa: CASSLQSGTNEKLFF
v_call: TRBV7-2
d_call: NA
j_call: TRBJ1-4
clone_size: NA

cdr3_nt: TGTGCCAGCTCCGCTCAGGGAGCGGGCCTCCTTCGGGGGGATACGCAGTATTTT
cdr3_aa: CASSAQGAGLLRGDTQYF
v_call: TRBV18
d_call: NA
j_call: TRBJ2-3
clone_size: NA

cdr3_nt: TGTGCCAGAAGCTTGGAGCCTAGCGGGAGCCTCTCCTACGAGCAGTACTTC
cdr3_aa: CARSLEPSGSLSYEQYF
v_call: TRBV5-3
d_call: TRBD2
j_call: TRBJ2-7
clone_size: few

cdr3_nt: TGTGCCAGCTCACCACCCTTAGATAGCGGGAGAACCTACGAGCAGTACTTC
cdr3_aa: CASSPPLDSGRTYEQYF
v_call: TRBV18
d_call: TRBD2
j_call: TRBJ2-7
clone_size: once

cdr3_nt: TGTGCCAGCAGTTTTTTGCTTACGGAGGAGACCCAGTACTTC
cdr3_aa: CASSFLLTEETQYF
v_call: TRBV28
d_call: NA
j_call: TRBJ2-5
clone_size: NA

cdr3_nt: TGTGCCAGCAGCCCCCGACGGGACTCCTACGAGCAGTACTTC
cdr3_aa: CASSPRRDSYEQYF
v_call: TRBV11-1
d_call: NA
j_call: TRBJ2-7
clone_size: NA

cdr3_nt: TGTGCCTCCGGGGGACAGACCTACGAGCAGTACTTC
cdr3_aa: CASGGQTYEQYF
v_call: TRBV10-3
d_call: NA
j_call: TRBJ2-7
clone_size: NA

cdr3_nt: TGTGCCAGCAGTTCGACACGACGCACAGATACGCAGTATTTT
cdr3_aa: CASSSTRRTDTQYF
v_call: TRBV28
d_call: NA
j_call: TRBJ2-3
clone_size: NA

cdr3_nt: TGTGCCAGTAGTATGCAGGGGGGAGGCACTGAAGCTTTCTTT
cdr3_aa: CASSMQGGGTEAFF
v_call: TRBV19
d_call: TRBD1
j_call: TRBJ1-1
clone_size: NA

cdr3_nt: TGTGCCAGCGAGGCTTCCCAGGGACTAGCGGGAGGTCGTACCGGGGAGCTGTTTTTT
cdr3_aa: CASEASQGLAGGRTGELFF
v_call: TRBV28
d_call: TRBD2
j_call: TRBJ2-2
clone_size: NA

cdr3_nt: TGTGCCAGCAGTGAATTTAGGGGACTAGCGGACACCGGGGAGCTGTTTTTT
cdr3_aa: CASSEFRGLADTGELFF
v_call: TRBV25-1
d_call: TRBD2
j_call: TRBJ2-2
clone_size: NA

cdr3_nt: TGTGCCAGCGGTCACTCGGCCAATGAGCAGTTCTTC
cdr3_aa: CASGHSANEQFF
v_call: TRBV6-6
d_call: NA
j_call: TRBJ2-1
clone_size: NA

cdr3_nt: TGTGCCAGCAGCTTAAGCCGGACAGGGGGCAATGAGCAGTTCTTC
cdr3_aa: CASSLSRTGGNEQFF
v_call: TRBV7-3
d_call: TRBD1
j_call: TRBJ2-1
clone_size: NA

cdr3_nt: TGTGCCAGCAGCCAGACAGGGGAGGCAAAAAGGAACACCGGGGAGCTGTTTTTT
cdr3_aa: CASSQTGEAKRNTGELFF
v_call: TRBV7-9
d_call: TRBD1
j_call: TRBJ2-2
clone_size: NA

cdr3_nt: TGTGCCAGCAGGGGGCCGGACAATCAGCCCCAGCATTTT
cdr3_aa: CASRGPDNQPQHF
v_call: TRBV7-2
d_call: NA
j_call: TRBJ1-5
clone_size: NA

cdr3_nt: TGTGCCAGCAGCACAGGCCCTTCAGGGCCTGAGCAGTTCTTC
cdr3_aa: CASSTGPSGPEQFF
v_call: TRBV9
d_call: NA
j_call: TRBJ2-1
clone_size: NA

cdr3_nt: TGTGCCAGCAGTGGGCCTAGACTCGCCTACAATGAGCAGTTCTTC
cdr3_aa: CASSGPRLAYNEQFF
v_call: TRBV2
d_call: NA
j_call: TRBJ2-1
clone_size: NA

cdr3_nt: TGCGCCAGCAGCCAAGACCCCGGGGGGGCGGGTGGCTACACCTTC
cdr3_aa: CASSQDPGGAGGYTF
v_call: TRBV4-3
d_call: NA
j_call: TRBJ1-2
clone_size: NA